The rows below give T cell receptor beta chains drawn from one sample of a study of Ad26.COV2.S vaccination and SARS-CoV-2 variants. Measured with immunoSEQ multiplex PCR; TCRdb has only the in-frame clones, and not every one. The repertoire holds 450,000 to 550,000 clones, with roughly 89% as singletons. Here the sequenced sample was peripheral blood, taken in a trial of Ad26.COV2.S vaccine versus placebo. Receptor source: a person between 18 and 65 years old who received the Ad26.COV2.S COVID-19 vaccine or a placebo. Each CDR3 is given with its conserved first and last residue. A D gene is named only where the DNA matches it firmly. Only part of the rows carry a size: once, few, many, or a class if the clone is expanded.

size	V	J	D	DNA	CDR3
-	TRBV6-5	TRBJ2-5	TRBD2	TGTGCCAGCAGTTACGGCGGGAGGAGGGGAGAGACCCAGTACTTC	CASSYGGRRGETQYF
-	TRBV18	TRBJ1-6	-	TGTGCCAGCTCACCGGAGAAGGGTGGTAATTCACCCCTCCACTTT	CASSPEKGGNSPLHF
-	TRBV10-3	TRBJ1-2	-	TGTGCCATCAGTGAGAACAGGAGCTATGGCTACACCTTC	CAISENRSYGYTF
few	TRBV13	TRBJ1-5	-	TGTGCCAGCAGCTTAGGTTCTGCCGATAATCAGCCCCAGCATTTT	CASSLGSADNQPQHF
-	TRBV7-2	TRBJ1-1	-	TGTGCCAGCAGCTTAGATACGGTACACACTGAAGCTTTCTTT	CASSLDTVHTEAFF
-	TRBV3-1/TRBV3-2	TRBJ2-1	TRBD2	TGTGCCAACCCGGGACTAGCGGGCACGAATGAGCAGTTCTTC	CANPGLAGTNEQFF
-	TRBV6-2/TRBV6-3	TRBJ1-2	-	TGTGCCAGCAGTTACTCGATTAACCGCGGCTACACCTTC	CASSYSINRGYTF
-	TRBV7-2	TRBJ2-2	-	TGTGCCAGCAGCACCGGACTAACGAGGCACACCGGGGAGCTGTTTTTT	CASSTGLTRHTGELFF
-	TRBV28	TRBJ1-2	-	TGTGCCAGCAGTATACGACAGAACCCCTATGGCTACACCTTC	CASSIRQNPYGYTF
-	TRBV15	TRBJ2-2	-	TGTGCCACCAGCGCGTACACAAGCAACACCGGGGAGCTGTTTTTT	CATSAYTSNTGELFF
-	TRBV6-2/TRBV6-3	TRBJ2-3	TRBD2	TGTGCCAGCAGTCAAAACCTTGGACTAGCGGGAGATTGGCCAGATACGCAGTATTTT	CASSQNLGLAGDWPDTQYF
-	TRBV28	TRBJ1-2	-	TGTGCCACCGTGATGGGGGCCGTTTTATATGGCTACACCTTC	CATVMGAVLYGYTF
-	TRBV5-1	TRBJ2-6	-	TGCGCCAGCAGCCCCCAATTGGGAGCTGGGGCCAACGTCCTGACTTTC	CASSPQLGAGANVLTF
-	TRBV28	TRBJ2-5	-	TGTGCCAGCAGTTTTGGGTTTTGGGAAGGGACCCAGTACTTC	CASSFGFWEGTQYF
-	TRBV6-5	TRBJ1-5	-	TGTGCCAGCAGACGGACACCTTATAGCAATCAGCCCCAGCATTTT	CASRRTPYSNQPQHF
-	TRBV19	TRBJ2-2	-	TGTGCCAGTAGGTCAACTCCGGGACAATCAACCGGGGAGCTGTTTTTT	CASRSTPGQSTGELFF
-	TRBV4-3	TRBJ2-2	TRBD2	TGCGCCAGCAGCCGGATAGCGGGGGGGGAGCTGTTTTTT	CASSRIAGGELFF
-	TRBV7-2	TRBJ2-1	-	TGTGCCAGCAGCCACGGGAACGCCCCTCCCAATGAGCAGTTCTTC	CASSHGNAPPNEQFF
-	TRBV9	TRBJ2-1	-	TGTGCCAGCAGCGTAGTGGGTCTAGCGACGAATGAGCAGTTCTTC	CASSVVGLATNEQFF
once	TRBV2	TRBJ2-3	TRBD1	TGTGCCAGCAGTGCGACAGGGCCAGATACGCAGTATTTT	CASSATGPDTQYF
once	TRBV10-1	TRBJ1-1	TRBD1	TGCGCCAGCATTATTAAAAGGACAGGGCGATTTGAAGCTTTCTTT	CASIIKRTGRFEAFF
-	TRBV2	TRBJ1-6	-	TGTGCCAGCAGGAGGCAGGGCAATTCACCCCTCCACTTT	CASRRQGNSPLHF
-	TRBV5-4	TRBJ2-1	TRBD2	TGTGCCAGCAGCTTGGCACTAGCGGTATACAATGAGCAGTTCTTC	CASSLALAVYNEQFF
-	TRBV29-1	TRBJ1-2	-	TGCAGCGTTGCGGCAGGGGCTGGCTACACCTTC	CSVAAGAGYTF
-	TRBV9	TRBJ1-4	-	TGTGCCAGCAGCGTGGGGGCCTACTCTGAACTGTTTTTT	CASSVGAYSELFF
once	TRBV4-2	TRBJ1-3	-	TGTGCCAGCAGCATACGGGAGAGGCAGGATGGAAACACCATATATTTT	CASSIRERQDGNTIYF
-	TRBV4-2	TRBJ1-1	-	TGTGCCAGCAGCCACCCGGGCCAGGCGAACACTGAAGCTTTCTTT	CASSHPGQANTEAFF
-	TRBV30	TRBJ1-4	-	TGTGCCTGGAGTCCTATGGGGGCCGCAACTAATGAAAAACTGTTTTTT	CAWSPMGAATNEKLFF
-	TRBV4-3	TRBJ1-1	-	TGCGCCAGCAGCACGCTATGGGGAGGTACTGAAGCTTTCTTT	CASSTLWGGTEAFF
-	TRBV4-3	TRBJ1-1	TRBD1	TGCGCCAGCAGCCAGTCCCTGAGGACAGGTGGACTGAACACTGAAGCTTTCTTT	CASSQSLRTGGLNTEAFF
once	TRBV18	TRBJ2-2	-	TGTGCCAGCTCACCAGACAGAAACACCGGGGAGCTGTTTTTT	CASSPDRNTGELFF
few	TRBV7-2	TRBJ2-6	-	TGTGCCAGCAGCCCCCGGAGTGGGGCCAACGTCCTGACTTTC	CASSPRSGANVLTF
-	TRBV9	TRBJ2-3	TRBD2	TGTGCCAGCAGTTTGCGGGAGGGCCGGACAGATACGCAGTATTTT	CASSLREGRTDTQYF
-	TRBV4-1	TRBJ1-6	TRBD1	TGCGCCAGCAGCCAAGGGTTAGAGACAGGGCTTTCACCCCTCCACTTT	CASSQGLETGLSPLHF
-	TRBV28	TRBJ1-2	-	TGTGCCAGCATTCCCCAGGGGAAATACGGCTACACCTTC	CASIPQGKYGYTF
-	TRBV28	TRBJ2-1	-	TGTGCCAGCAGTTGGGTAGGGAACTACAATGAGCAGTTCTTC	CASSWVGNYNEQFF
-	TRBV19	TRBJ2-1	-	TGTGCCAGGGTACAGATTAACCGGCCTTGGGATGAGCAGTTCTTC	CARVQINRPWDEQFF
-	TRBV27	TRBJ1-5	-	TGTGCCAGCAGTTTATCGGCAGAGACCCAGTGGCCCCAGCATTTT	CASSLSAETQWPQHF
-	TRBV5-4	TRBJ1-1	-	TGTGCCAGCAGCTCTTGGGGGACTGAAGCTTTCTTT	CASSSWGTEAFF
-	TRBV10-3	TRBJ1-1	-	TGTGCCATCAGTGAGCGGGGGAACACTGAAGCTTTCTTT	CAISERGNTEAFF
-	TRBV20-1	TRBJ1-5	TRBD1	TGCAGTGCTAGTGGACAGGGATATCAGCCCCAGCATTTT	CSASGQGYQPQHF
-	TRBV29-1	TRBJ1-1	-	TGCAGCGTTGACGGAATTGGGGGTTGGGGCACTGAAGCTTTCTTT	CSVDGIGGWGTEAFF